This is a list of T cell receptor beta chains from one sample in a study of blood T cell repertoires in COVID-19. Sequencing used immunoSEQ multiplex PCR; TCRdb keeps in-frame clones, though not all of them. The sample yields tens of thousands of clones, about 77% seen once. Material for sequencing was peripheral blood. These receptors were taken from a human donor in a cohort sampled during active COVID-19. The CDR3 runs from the conserved cysteine through the conserved F or W. A D gene is named only where the DNA matches it firmly. Size is omitted from some rows. Given values are once, few, many or a class for expanded clones.

len | j_gene | d_gene | abundance | v_gene | CDR3aa | CDR3nt
13 | TRBJ2-2 | NA | NA | TRBV6-5 | CASTIGSSGELFF | TGTGCCAGCACTATAGGGAGTTCCGGGGAGCTGTTTTTT
13 | TRBJ2-7 | TRBD1 | NA | TRBV7-9 | CASSVDRGYEQYF | TGTGCCAGCAGCGTCGACAGGGGTTACGAGCAGTACTTC
14 | TRBJ1-1 | NA | NA | TRBV13 | CASSSMALNTEAFF | TGTGCCAGCAGCTCGATGGCACTGAACACTGAAGCTTTCTTT
16 | TRBJ2-3 | TRBD2 | NA | TRBV7-6 | CASSGRLAGATDTQYF | TGTGCCAGCAGCGGAAGACTAGCGGGGGCCACAGATACGCAGTATTTT
19 | TRBJ2-3 | NA | NA | TRBV6-2/TRBV6-3 | CASSPLLTAGWSSTDTQYF | TGTGCCAGCAGCCCTCTTTTGACGGCGGGTTGGTCTAGCACAGATACGCAGTATTTT
13 | TRBJ1-2 | NA | NA | TRBV12-3/TRBV12-4 | CASREGLISGYTF | TGTGCCAGCAGGGAGGGACTTATCTCTGGCTACACCTTC
11 | TRBJ2-7 | NA | NA | TRBV20-1 | CSEGDSYEQYF | TGCAGTGAAGGGGACTCCTACGAGCAGTACTTC
13 | TRBJ2-7 | NA | few | TRBV27 | CASRAGPSYEQYF | TGTGCCAGCAGAGCAGGGCCGTCCTACGAGCAGTACTTC
13 | TRBJ1-1 | NA | NA | TRBV27 | CASRAQGSTEAFF | TGTGCCAGCAGAGCCCAGGGGTCGACTGAAGCTTTCTTT
17 | TRBJ1-6 | NA | NA | TRBV6-1 | CASSEGSAGAQSTPLHF | TGTGCCAGCAGTGAAGGTTCCGCGGGCGCGCAGTCGACACCCCTCCACTTT
13 | TRBJ2-7 | TRBD1 | NA | TRBV6-6 | CASSRTGINEQYF | TGTGCCAGCAGCCGGACAGGGATCAACGAGCAGTACTTC
16 | TRBJ2-1 | NA | few | TRBV3-1/TRBV3-2 | CASSHRSRENYNEQFF | TGTGCCAGCAGCCATAGGTCCCGGGAAAACTACAATGAGCAGTTCTTC
14 | TRBJ1-5 | NA | NA | TRBV5-5 | CASSLTGSNQPQHF | TGTGCCAGCAGCTTGACCGGTAGCAATCAGCCCCAGCATTTT
18 | TRBJ2-6 | TRBD1 | NA | TRBV27 | CASSIQGKTLSGANVLTF | TGTGCCAGCAGTATACAGGGGAAGACTCTCTCTGGGGCCAACGTCCTGACTTTC
12 | TRBJ1-1 | NA | once | TRBV12-3/TRBV12-4 | CASSFRNTEAFF | TGTGCCAGCAGTTTCCGGAACACTGAAGCTTTCTTT
11 | TRBJ2-1 | NA | NA | TRBV14 | CASTFRGEQFF | TGTGCCAGCACCTTTAGAGGTGAGCAGTTCTTC
14 | TRBJ1-2 | TRBD1 | NA | TRBV4-2 | CASSQDQGAGGYTF | TGTGCCAGCAGCCAAGATCAGGGGGCAGGGGGCTACACCTTC
16 | TRBJ1-1 | NA | NA | TRBV28 | CASSNPGQRVRLEAFF | TGTGCCAGCAGTAACCCCGGACAGAGAGTCCGCCTTGAAGCTTTCTTT
14 | TRBJ2-7 | TRBD2 | once | TRBV29-1 | CSVPWGGNTYEQYF | TGCAGCGTCCCCTGGGGGGGAAACACCTACGAGCAGTACTTC
15 | TRBJ1-6 | NA | few | TRBV3-1/TRBV3-2 | CASSPTGVRTSPLHF | TGTGCCAGCAGCCCGACAGGCGTGCGGACGTCACCCCTCCACTTT
16 | TRBJ1-4 | NA | once | TRBV4-3 | CASSPQLGRKDEKLFF | TGCGCCAGCAGCCCCCAACTAGGGCGAAAGGATGAAAAACTGTTTTTT
15 | TRBJ1-2 | NA | NA | TRBV3-1/TRBV3-2 | CASSQVRGENYGYTF | TGTGCCAGCAGCCAAGTCCGAGGTGAGAACTATGGCTACACCTTC
13 | TRBJ1-2 | TRBD1 | NA | TRBV5-1 | CASSIDRGYGYTF | TGCGCCAGCAGCATAGACAGGGGGTATGGCTACACCTTC
14 | TRBJ1-5 | TRBD1 | NA | TRBV6-5 | CASSHNRGNQPQHF | TGTGCCAGCAGTCACAACAGGGGGAATCAGCCCCAGCATTTT
17 | TRBJ2-1 | NA | few | TRBV14 | CASSQVGTRSSYNEQFF | TGTGCCAGCAGCCAAGTTGGGACACGAAGCTCCTACAATGAGCAGTTCTTC
15 | TRBJ1-1 | NA | few | TRBV27 | CASTTMGGLGTEAFF | TGTGCCAGCACCACCATGGGGGGGCTGGGAACTGAAGCTTTCTTT
14 | TRBJ2-5 | TRBD1 | NA | TRBV2 | CASSSQGASKTQYF | TGTGCCAGCAGTTCCCAGGGGGCAAGTAAGACCCAGTACTTC
15 | TRBJ1-3 | TRBD1 | NA | TRBV5-5 | CASSGRTGSGNTIYF | TGTGCCAGCAGCGGGAGGACAGGGAGCGGAAACACCATATATTTT
14 | TRBJ1-1 | TRBD1 | NA | TRBV3-1/TRBV3-2 | CASSQTGAHTEAFF | TGTGCCAGCAGCCAGACAGGGGCACACACTGAAGCTTTCTTT
15 | TRBJ2-4 | NA | few | TRBV3-1/TRBV3-2 | CASSQVRSGKNIQYF | TGTGCCAGCAGCCAAGTTAGGTCGGGAAAAAACATTCAGTACTTC
15 | TRBJ1-4 | NA | few | TRBV4-3 | CASSLTGQANEKLFF | TGCGCCAGCAGCTTAACGGGACAAGCTAATGAAAAACTGTTTTTT
15 | TRBJ1-5 | TRBD1 | NA | TRBV27 | CASSPGTVPNQPQHF | TGTGCCAGCAGTCCCGGGACAGTGCCCAATCAGCCCCAGCATTTT
14 | TRBJ1-5 | TRBD1 | NA | TRBV18 | CASSPTGGDQPQHF | TGTGCCAGCTCACCGACAGGGGGAGATCAGCCCCAGCATTTT
16 | TRBJ1-2 | NA | NA | TRBV5-4 | CASSLGGTVPNYGYTF | TGTGCCAGCAGCTTGGGAGGTACGGTCCCTAACTATGGCTACACCTTC
12 | TRBJ1-1 | TRBD1 | NA | TRBV10-1 | CASSDGQVEAFF | TGCGCCAGCAGTGACGGACAGGTTGAAGCTTTCTTT
15 | TRBJ2-7 | NA | NA | TRBV28 | CASSLSGTPLQEQYF | TGTGCCAGCAGTTTATCCGGGACACCACTTCAGGAGCAGTACTTC
13 | TRBJ2-7 | TRBD1 | NA | TRBV14 | CASKGQGFEEQYF | TGTGCCAGCAAAGGACAGGGGTTCGAAGAGCAGTACTTC
12 | TRBJ1-2 | TRBD1 | once | TRBV30 | CARGGVGYGYTF | TGTGCCCGAGGGGGCGTCGGCTATGGCTACACCTTC
15 | TRBJ2-5 | TRBD1 | NA | TRBV6-5 | CASSYLQGAPETQYF | TGTGCCAGCAGTTACCTACAGGGGGCCCCAGAGACCCAGTACTTC
12 | TRBJ1-3 | NA | NA | TRBV5-1 | CASSFSGNTIYF | TGCGCCAGCAGCTTTTCGGGAAACACCATATATTTT
17 | TRBJ2-6 | NA | NA | TRBV24-1 | CATSDRGQYSGANVLTF | TGTGCCACCAGTGATCGCGGACAGTACTCTGGGGCCAACGTCCTGACTTTC
16 | TRBJ1-1 | TRBD1 | NA | TRBV4-1 | CASSRTGGLGNTEAFF | TGCGCCAGCAGCCGGACAGGGGGACTCGGGAACACTGAAGCTTTCTTT
15 | TRBJ1-6 | NA | few | TRBV24-1 | CATSDSGRTNSPLHF | TGTGCCACCAGTGACTCTGGACGGACAAATTCACCCCTCCACTTT
13 | TRBJ1-5 | NA | few | TRBV27 | CASSSAGVWPQHF | TGTGCCAGCAGTTCGGCAGGGGTGTGGCCCCAGCATTTT
15 | TRBJ2-4 | NA | NA | TRBV5-4 | CASSVAAATKNIQYF | TGTGCCAGCAGCGTTGCGGCAGCAACCAAAAACATTCAGTACTTC
16 | TRBJ2-2 | TRBD2 | NA | TRBV7-2 | CASSLELAGGTGELFF | TGTGCCAGCAGCTTAGAGTTAGCGGGGGGCACCGGGGAGCTGTTTTTT
16 | TRBJ2-7 | NA | NA | TRBV4-3 | CASSQEGGVRFYEQYF | TGCGCCAGCAGCCAAGAAGGAGGGGTCCGTTTCTACGAGCAGTACTTC
17 | TRBJ2-5 | NA | NA | TRBV5-6 | CASTWGPASSYQETQYF | TGTGCCAGCACCTGGGGGCCTGCGTCTTCGTACCAAGAGACCCAGTACTTC
17 | TRBJ1-3 | NA | NA | TRBV6-1 | CASSEWVTGTPGNTIYF | TGTGCCAGCAGTGAATGGGTGACAGGCACGCCTGGAAACACCATATATTTT
13 | TRBJ1-1 | NA | NA | TRBV6-5 | CASSTQGDTEAFF | TGTGCCAGCAGTACACAGGGTGACACTGAAGCTTTCTTT
14 | TRBJ1-2 | TRBD1 | NA | TRBV13 | CASSSDREGYGYTF | TGTGCCAGCAGCTCCGACAGGGAAGGCTATGGCTACACCTTC
20 | TRBJ1-2 | NA | NA | TRBV19 | CASSIAPVDRITREHYGYTF | TGTGCCAGTAGTATAGCCCCGGTAGACAGGATCACAAGGGAACACTATGGCTACACCTTC
14 | TRBJ1-1 | TRBD1 | NA | TRBV27 | CASSQDRGGTEAFF | TGTGCCAGCTCTCAGGACAGGGGAGGAACTGAAGCTTTCTTT
13 | TRBJ2-1 | NA | few | TRBV7-8 | CASRDWNWNEQFF | TGTGCCAGCAGGGACTGGAATTGGAATGAGCAGTTCTTC
12 | TRBJ2-7 | TRBD1 | NA | TRBV6-5 | CASSPGQGEQYF | TGTGCCAGCAGTCCCGGACAGGGCGAGCAGTACTTC